The T cell receptor (beta chain) under discussion was sequenced for a study of spatial heterogeneity in lung cancer. Overall study: On average, each unique TCR and UMI combination appeared more than ten times in raw reads. Whole-study results and caveats: Blood carried ubiquitous expanded tumor TCRs more at resection than follow-up.

Turning to this clonotype: Its target is unknown. A single base separates this from a much larger clone, so it may be a read error.

Germline loops: CDR1 SEHNR, CDR2 FQNEAQ (reference sequence). This CDR3 contains 14 residues. TCR cDNA molecules each had a unique molecular identifier. Via MiXCR, TCRdb re-called the 5' RACE reads, giving one row per CDR3 protein. The sample includes more than 20,000 distinct CDR3 sequences, 9.5% to 15% of them seen just once. Indicated time point: sample taken at primary tumor resection. Sequencing was performed on whole RNA extracted from tumor and nontumor lung tissue, or from frozen PBMC, and the material was left unsorted. The donors, approximately 66 patients with untreated early-stage non-small cell lung cancer, provided the samples.

The sequences come from PBMCs, collected at surgery. The chain carries TRBV7-9 and TRBJ2-5; 8 bases agree with TRBD1. This TCR came from a female donor with early-stage non-small cell lung cancer. CDR3 sequence: CAGSYMDREETQYF. CDR3 coding DNA: TGTGCCGGCAGCTACATGGACAGGGAAGAGACCCAGTACTTC.